One sample yielded the 26 T cell receptor beta chains listed below, sequenced in a study of T cell responses to AZD1222 COVID-19 vaccine. Profiled with immunoSEQ multiplex PCR; TCRdb holds only in-frame clones, not every one. The sample lists about 120,000 clones, 70% to 90% occurring once. The sample was peripheral blood, taken on day 0 of AZD1222 vaccination. The receptors shown here come from an adult in good health.

This rearrangement joins TRBV19 to TRBJ1-1, with D possibly matching TRBD1 (6 bases). This CDR3 is built from 17 residues. V lost 6 bases and J 0 bases, leaving 20 bases between the germline ends. Germline CDR1 LNHDA, CDR2 SQIVND (reference sequence). The CDR3 sequence is CASSAGGGGGMNTEAFF. Written as DNA, the CDR3 is TGTGCCAGTAGCGCCGGGGGCGGAGGGGGAATGAACACTGAAGCTTTCTTT.

V is TRBV7-9 and J is TRBJ1-4; 7 bases are a match to TRBD1. Germline CDR1 and CDR2: SEHNR and FQNEAQ (reference sequence). There are 15 residues in the CDR3. J gave up 8 bases and V 5 bases, and 11 bases lay outside the gene matches. The CDR3 DNA sequence: TGTGCCAGCAGCCAAGGACAGGTTGGGAAAGAAAAACTGTTTTTT. It is translated as CASSQGQVGKEKLFF.

The chain is built from TRBV4-1 and TRBJ1-5; maybe TRBD1 (6 bases). This CDR3 has 14 amino acids. The V gene lost 0 bases and the J gene lost 5 bases, with 8 bases spanning the gap. Germline values: CDR1 MGHRA, CDR2 YSYEKL. The CDR3 loop reads CASSQDEGDQPQHF. The CDR3 DNA is TGCGCCAGCAGCCAAGATGAGGGGGATCAGCCCCAGCATTTT.

The genes are TRBV6-2 or TRBV6-3 and TRBJ2-1, with TRBD2 identical over 9 bases. The J segment lost 6 bases and the V segment lost 6 bases, leaving 12 bases of the junction unmatched. The CDR3 length is 16 residues. Per the germline V gene, CDR1 is MNHEY and CDR2 is SVGEGT. DNA for the CDR3: TGTGCCAGCAGCAATCTTGGGGCGGGAGGGGGCAATGAGCAGTTCTTC. Its protein is CASSNLGAGGGNEQFF.

CDR3 protein: CASQLAKNIQYF. For the CDR3, the DNA is TGTGCAAGTCAGTTAGCCAAAAACATTCAGTACTTC. This chain joins TRBV12-2 and TRBJ2-4. TRBV12-2 is a pseudogene segment. The CDR3 is made up of 12 amino acids.

The genes are TRBV3-1 (or the pseudogene TRBV3-2) and TRBJ1-1, with D unclear. The V and J ends lost 4 bases and 0 bases respectively, with 12 bases between them. Per germline, CDR1 LGHDT and CDR2 YNNKEL (reference sequence). The CDR3 extends over 15 amino acids. The CDR3 protein is CASSLLDTVNTEAFF. CDR3 bases: TGTGCCAGCAGCCTACTCGATACGGTGAACACTGAAGCTTTCTTT.

This chain joins TRBV19 and TRBJ1-2, with no clear D. The V gene's germline CDR1 is LNHDA and CDR2 SQIVND (reference sequence). The CDR3 extends over 15 amino acids. V lost 2 bases to trimming and J lost 2 bases, with 12 bases between them. As DNA, the CDR3 is TGTGCCAGTAGTATAAGGCAGCTTTCCAACTATGGCTACACCTTC. Translation: CASSIRQLSNYGYTF.

The rearrangement joins TRBV19 to TRBJ2-1; 9 positions agree with TRBD2. The CDR3 runs 15 residues. The V segment lost 5 bases and the J segment 7 bases; nucleotides outside the gene matches: 9. Germline V gives CDR1 LNHDA, CDR2 SQIVND (reference sequence). The CDR3 nucleotides are TGTGCCAGTAGTCCGCCTTCGAGCGGGAGGAATGAGCAGTTCTTC. It codes for CASSPPSSGRNEQFF.

The genes are TRBV7-8 and TRBJ1-6, with 7 bases aligning to TRBD1. Germline-derived CDR1 and CDR2 are SGHVS and FQNEAQ. This CDR3 region has 15 residues. The V and J ends lost 1 base and 9 bases, in that order; junction bases with no gene match: 6. CDR3 sequence reads: CASSLGGTAPSPLHF. The DNA for the CDR3 is TGTGCCAGCAGCTTAGGAGGGACAGCTCCTTCACCCCTCCACTTT. Drawing the rest from reference TRBV7-8 and TRBJ1-6, the complete variable domain is GAGVSQSPRYKVAKRGQDVALRCDPISGHVSLFWYQQALGQGPEFLTYFQNEAQLDKSGLPSDRFFAERPEGSVSTLKIQRTQQEDSAVYLCASSLGGTAPSPLHFGNGTRLTVT.

This sequence joins TRBV7-2 and TRBJ2-3; D not certain. Germline CDR1 is SGHTA and CDR2 is FQGNSA. This CDR3 has 15 residues. The V and J ends lost 4 bases and 2 bases respectively, with 13 bases between them. The CDR3, as DNA: TGTGCCAGCAGCTGGCGTAGAGGACCCACAGATACGCAGTATTTT. Amino acid sequence: CASSWRRGPTDTQYF.

The V call is TRBV11-1, the J call TRBJ2-7, with a tentative D call TRBD1 (6 bases). The germline V gene has CDR1 SGHAT and CDR2 FQDESV (reference sequence). The CDR3 is 14 amino acids. V was clipped by 2 bases and J by 6 bases, with 14 bases between them. CDR3 loop: CASSLNRAAGEQYF. CDR3 coding DNA: TGTGCCAGCAGCTTAAACAGGGCGGCGGGCGAGCAGTACTTC.

This clone came up a few times. The chain links TRBV4-3 to TRBJ2-2; D may be TRBD2 (7 bases). Trimming left V 3 bases short and J 7 bases short, with 24 bases between. The CDR3 length is 18 residues. The germline V gene encodes CDR1 LGHNA and CDR2 YSLEER. This CDR3 reads CASSQALGGAGVIGELFF. DNA of the CDR3: TGCGCCAGCAGCCAGGCCCTTGGGGGGGCGGGAGTCATCGGGGAGCTGTTTTTT.

The V call is TRBV4-3, the J call TRBJ2-7, with 7 bases lining up with TRBD1. The V gene end was trimmed by 0 bases and the J gene end by 3 bases; junction bases not matched to a gene: 5. Germline values: CDR1 LGHNA, CDR2 YSLEER. This CDR3 spans 15 amino acids. CDR3 nucleotides: TGCGCCAGCAGCCAAGAAACAGGGGAATTCTACGAGCAGTACTTC. Its translation: CASSQETGEFYEQYF.

The rearrangement links TRBV2 to TRBJ1-5, with a tentative D call TRBD1 (5 bases). This CDR3 is built from 15 residues. Germline CDR1 and CDR2: SNHLY and FYNNEI. V gave up 6 bases and J gave up 0 bases, with 12 bases separating them. CDR3: CASRYGGSSNQPQHF. In nucleotides, the CDR3 is TGTGCCAGCAGATATGGGGGATCTAGCAATCAGCCCCAGCATTTT.

V is TRBV10-3 and J is TRBJ2-7; 11 positions match TRBD1. CDR1 is ENHRY and CDR2 is SYGVKD in the germline V gene. Trimming removed 7 bases from V and 10 bases from J; junction bases left unmatched: 6. The CDR3 loop spans 12 amino acids. CDR3 DNA sequence: TGTGCCATCACGGGGACAGGGGGTACTCAGTACTTC. This encodes CAITGTGGTQYF.

The gene calls are TRBV4-2 and TRBJ1-2; D call uncertain. CDR3 length: 16 residues. V lost 0 bases to trimming and J lost 3 bases, with 14 bases between them. Germline CDR1 reads LGHNA; CDR2 reads YNFKEQ. The DNA for the CDR3 is TGTGCCAGCAGCCAAGACAAGACGGTGGAGTACTATGGCTACACCTTC. This sequence encodes CASSQDKTVEYYGYTF.

The J gene is TRBJ2-4, the V gene TRBV28; D is unresolved. Trimming took 5 bases from V and 0 from J, leaving 17 bases between them. The length of the CDR3 is 17 residues. CDR1 and CDR2 (germline): MDHEN, SYDVKM. The CDR3 coding sequence is TGTGCCAGCAGTCCATCCTCCGTCGGAATAGCCAAAAACATTCAGTACTTC. Its translation is CASSPSSVGIAKNIQYF.

The chain joins TRBV28 to TRBJ1-2; D gene uncertain. This CDR3 spans 12 amino acids. CDR1 is MDHEN, CDR2 SYDVKM, per germline. V was pared by 9 bases and J by 5 bases, with 13 bases between. CDR3 bases: TGTGCCAGTCAGTCCGGCAGGTATGGCTACACCTTC. Protein product: CASQSGRYGYTF.

V is TRBV29-1 and J is TRBJ1-1; D ambiguous. Trimming pared 6 bases from V and 1 base from J, leaving 9 bases between. Per germline, CDR1 SQVTM and CDR2 ANQGSEA. This CDR3 spans 12 amino acids. The CDR3: CSVTPANTEAFF. DNA for the CDR3: TGCAGCGTAACCCCCGCGAACACTGAAGCTTTCTTT.

This sequence joins TRBV12-3 or TRBV12-4 and TRBJ1-5; no definite D call. The V end was cut by 4 bases, the J end by 6 bases, with 7 bases between. The CDR3 has 12 residues. The CDR3 reads CASSSGVQPQHF. The CDR3 DNA follows: TGTGCCAGCAGTTCGGGTGTTCAGCCCCAGCATTTT.

The chain links TRBV4-1 to TRBJ1-2, with D uncertain. Germline loops: CDR1 MGHRA, CDR2 YSYEKL. The CDR3 has 12 residues. The V gene lost 2 bases and the J gene lost 9 bases, with 10 bases spanning the gap. DNA of the CDR3: TGCGCCAGCAGCCAACCTAATCACCGCTACACCTTC. Translation: CASSQPNHRYTF.

The V gene is TRBV27, the J gene TRBJ2-7, with D perhaps TRBD2 (5 bases). This CDR3 is 12 amino acids long. Trimming stripped 4 bases from V and 6 bases from J, with 10 bases between. Per germline, CDR1 MNHEY and CDR2 SMNVEV (reference sequence). The DNA for the CDR3 is TGTGCCAGCAGTTCCGGGGTAGGCGAGCAGTACTTC. Residues: CASSSGVGEQYF.

About this clone itself: The germline gene is not matched at one end of the junction; a read error may be the cause. CDR3 region: CASSLGLVEAQYF. CDR3 DNA sequence: TGTGCCAGCAGCTTAGGACTCGTAGAGGCCCAGTACTTC. This chain joins TRBV12-3 or TRBV12-4 and TRBJ2-5; weak D call: TRBD2 (5 bases). The CDR3 totals 13 residues.

V and J are TRBV6-5 and TRBJ2-3; 10 positions agree with TRBD2. CDR3 length equals 14 residues. In germline, CDR1 is MNHEY, CDR2 SVGAGI. The V and J ends lost 8 bases and 5 bases, in that order; junction bases with no gene match: 7. CDR3 sequence: CASLSSGGGDTQYF. Here the CDR3 DNA reads TGTGCCAGCTTGTCTAGCGGGGGTGGAGATACGCAGTATTTT.

V gene TRBV27 combines with J gene TRBJ1-5; D unclear. This CDR3 spans 13 amino acids. Germline CDR1 reads MNHEY; CDR2 reads SMNVEV (reference sequence). Trimming pared 3 bases from V and 4 bases from J, leaving 7 bases between. CDR3 sequence: CASSFTANQPQHF. CDR3 sequence (DNA): TGTGCCAGCAGTTTTACCGCTAATCAGCCCCAGCATTTT.

V is TRBV7-6 and J is TRBJ1-5; weak D call: TRBD1 (6 bases). Deletions cut 0 bases from V and 0 bases from J, with 15 bases between. The CDR3 runs 18 residues. Per germline, CDR1 SGHVS and CDR2 FNYEAQ. CDR3 protein: CASSLATGTSDSNQPQHF. The CDR3 DNA reads TGTGCCAGCAGCTTAGCGACCGGGACATCCGATAGCAATCAGCCCCAGCATTTT.